These 15 T cell receptor beta chains share one sample of origin, sequenced in a study of cytomegalovirus exposure and HLA in healthy donors. Primers: 60 Vbeta forward and 13 Jbeta reverse. Profiled with immunoSEQ multiplex PCR; TCRdb holds only in-frame clones, not every one. The sample has roughly 120,000 clones, roughly 70% seen once. The sequenced material came from PBMCs. The source is a man aged 40-55 years in good health and CMV-seropositive.

The chain uses TRBV7-9 and TRBJ2-7; tentative D call: TRBD1 (6 bases). V lost 8 bases and J 3 bases, leaving 20 bases between the germline ends. The CDR3 consists of 15 residues. The germline V gene encodes CDR1 SEHNR and CDR2 FQNEAQ (reference sequence). The CDR3 region is CASQLSGTPFYEQYF. The CDR3 nucleotides read TGTGCCAGCCAACTGAGTGGGACACCGTTCTACGAGCAGTACTTC.

This rearrangement joins TRBV2 to TRBJ1-1; D may be TRBD1 (6 bases). Trimming cost V 0 bases and J 4 bases, with 9 bases left between them. The CDR3 consists of 14 residues. Germline values: CDR1 SNHLY, CDR2 FYNNEI. CDR3 nucleotide sequence: TGTGCCAGCAGTGAAGCCCGACAGGTCACTGAAGCTTTCTTT. Translated: CASSEARQVTEAFF.

The CDR3 bases are TGTGCCAGCAGCTCGGATACAGGGGGCTTAGGAGAGACCCAGTACTTC. Its protein is CASSSDTGGLGETQYF. V and J are TRBV7-9 and TRBJ2-5; the match to TRBD1 covers 9 bases. The V gene's germline CDR1 is SEHNR and CDR2 FQNEAQ (reference sequence). The CDR3 has 16 amino acids. After removal of 4 bases from V and 4 bases from J, the junction contained 10 bases not matched to a gene.

This clone has a single count. The J gene is TRBJ1-1, the V gene TRBV7-7, with 8 bases fitting TRBD1. Germline V gene data show CDR1 as SSHAT and CDR2 as FNYEAQ (reference sequence). This CDR3 has 14 residues. Trimming at V came to 5 bases and at J to 5 bases, leaving 7 bases not matched to a gene. The CDR3 here is CASSPGQDRTEAFF. The CDR3 DNA follows: TGTGCCAGCAGCCCGGGACAGGATAGAACTGAAGCTTTCTTT. The entire variable domain, with the rest obtained from reference TRBV7-7 and TRBJ1-1, is as follows: GAGVSQSPRYKVTKRGQDVTLRCDPISSHATLYWYQQALGQGPEFLTYFNYEAQPDKSGLPSDRFSAERPEGSISTLTIQRTEQRDSAMYRCASSPGQDRTEAFFGQGTRLTVV.

The V gene is TRBV5-1, the J gene TRBJ1-1; D is ambiguous. This CDR3 spans 15 amino acids. V was pared by 5 bases and J by 0 bases, with 14 bases between. The germline CDR1 and CDR2 sequences are SGHRS and YFSETQ. The CDR3 DNA sequence: TGCGCCAGCAGGCGGGTGGGCTCAATGAACACTGAAGCTTTCTTT. As protein: CASRRVGSMNTEAFF.

This chain links TRBV7-2 with TRBJ1-3; 7 bases agree with TRBD1. Germline V lookup: CDR1 SGHTA, CDR2 FQGNSA. V lost 1 base and J lost 0; bases outside the gene matches: 6. This CDR3 is 17 amino acids long. The CDR3 loop is CASSLVDRKYSGNTIYF. CDR3 coding DNA: TGTGCCAGCAGCTTAGTGGACAGGAAGTACTCTGGAAACACCATATATTTT.

This clone was recorded once. V and J are TRBV28 and TRBJ2-1; 10 bases line up with TRBD2. Per germline, CDR1 MDHEN and CDR2 SYDVKM. The CDR3 is made up of 16 amino acids. Germline trimming cut 6 bases from V and 0 bases from J; bases unmatched to any gene: 5. Here the CDR3 DNA reads TGTGCCAGCAGCTTAGCGGGGGGTACCTCCTACAATGAGCAGTTCTTC. Its protein product is CASSLAGGTSYNEQFF.

This chain connects TRBV7-2 to TRBJ1-2; weak D call: TRBD1 (6 bases). From germline, CDR1 is SGHTA and CDR2 FQGNSA. This CDR3 has 13 amino acids. V was clipped by 7 bases and J by 6 bases, with 15 bases between them. The CDR3 here is CASTYGGGHGYTF. CDR3 DNA sequence: TGTGCCAGCACTTACGGGGGGGGCCATGGCTACACCTTC.

CDR3 amino acids: CAISQQGATEAFF. The CDR3 DNA is TGTGCCATCAGCCAACAGGGGGCCACTGAAGCTTTCTTT. V gene TRBV10-3 combines with J gene TRBJ1-1; 9 bases match TRBD1. Trimming removed 6 bases from V and 4 bases from J; junction bases left unmatched: 3. CDR3 length: 13 residues. Germline CDR1 ENHRY, CDR2 SYGVKD.

This clone was counted only a few times. The chain combines TRBV5-6 with TRBJ2-5; 7 bases are a match to TRBD2. Trimming cost V 4 bases and J 7 bases; bases outside gene matches: 4. The CDR3 has 12 amino acids. CDR1 SGHDT and CDR2 YYEEEE come from the germline V gene. The CDR3 DNA is TGTGCCAGCAGCCGGGGGGAAGGGACCCAGTACTTC. Amino acids: CASSRGEGTQYF.

This chain links TRBV4-1 with TRBJ2-7; D possibly corresponds to TRBD1 (6 bases). In germline, CDR1 is MGHRA, CDR2 YSYEKL. CDR3 length equals 17 residues. V shed 0 bases and J shed 2 bases, with 17 bases lying between them. The CDR3 loop is CASSQDSETGATYEQYF. CDR3 DNA: TGCGCCAGCAGCCAAGATTCGGAGACAGGCGCTACCTACGAGCAGTACTTC.

The gene calls are TRBV2 and TRBJ2-2; no firm D call. The V end was cut by 7 bases, the J end by 1 base, with 10 bases between. This CDR3 comprises 14 residues. CDR1 is SNHLY, CDR2 FYNNEI, per germline. CDR3 DNA: TGTGCCAGCACTCCCCTTCTGAACACCGGGGAGCTGTTTTTT. This encodes CASTPLLNTGELFF.

This clone showed up just a few times. The V and J genes are TRBV28 and TRBJ1-2; TRBD1 is a possible D gene (5 bases). From germline, CDR1 is MDHEN and CDR2 SYDVKM. V lost 5 bases and J lost 1, with 14 bases in between. The CDR3 is 15 residues long. CDR3 sequence reads: CASSPQGRVNYGYTF. The CDR3 coding sequence is TGTGCCAGCAGTCCCCAGGGCAGGGTTAACTATGGCTACACCTTC.

This clone came up a few times. The chain uses TRBV14 and TRBJ1-2; possible D gene TRBD1, 6 bases. Germline V gene sequence: CDR1 SGHDN, CDR2 FVKESK. CDR3 length equals 15 residues. Trimming removed 1 base at V and 8 bases at J, with 17 bases between. CDR3 nucleotides: TGTGCCAGCAGCCAAGTCCAGGGGCGCGCTTCGGGCTACACCTTC. Its translation is CASSQVQGRASGYTF.

The chain links TRBV6-4 to TRBJ1-2; 8 bases match TRBD1. Germline trimming cut 5 bases from V and 0 bases from J; bases unmatched to any gene: 11. CDR1 is MRHNA and CDR2 is SNTAGT in the germline V gene. This CDR3 spans 17 amino acids. CDR3 loop: CASSLQGAKMTNYGYTF. CDR3 DNA: TGTGCCAGCAGTCTCCAGGGGGCGAAAATGACTAACTATGGCTACACCTTC.